A selection of T cell receptor beta chains follows, all from one sample in a study of spatial heterogeneity in lung cancer. TCRdb processed the 5' RACE reads anew with MiXCR; each CDR3 protein has one entry. The sample holds about 120,000 distinct CDR3 sequences, 10% to 15% seen once. The sample in question was PBMCs, obtained at follow-up. The source is a male donor with early-stage non-small cell lung cancer. Each CDR3 is given with its conserved first and last residue. The order of the fields is V gene, D gene, clone size, J gene, CDR3 protein, CDR3 DNA. A D gene is named only where the DNA matches it firmly. Clone size is not always given. Where it is, it says once, few, many or a class for expanded clones.

v_gene: TRBV5-4
d_gene: .
abundance: few
j_gene: TRBJ2-2
CDR3aa: CASSSRAMNTGELFF
CDR3nt: TGTGCCAGCAGCTCCCGGGCCATGAACACCGGGGAGCTGTTTTTT

v_gene: TRBV4-1
d_gene: .
abundance: .
j_gene: TRBJ1-2
CDR3aa: CASSQDKDRSSYTF
CDR3nt: TGCGCCAGCAGCCAAGATAAGGATAGAAGCAGCTACACCTTC

v_gene: TRBV6-5
d_gene: TRBD2
abundance: many
j_gene: TRBJ2-3
CDR3aa: CASSSPGSSGGGTDTQYF
CDR3nt: TGTGCCAGCAGTTCCCCCGGGTCTAGCGGGGGTGGCACAGATACGCAGTATTTT

v_gene: TRBV20-1
d_gene: TRBD2
abundance: .
j_gene: TRBJ2-2
CDR3aa: CSARLAGYTGELFF
CDR3nt: TGCAGTGCCCGACTAGCGGGGTACACCGGGGAGCTGTTTTTT

v_gene: TRBV4-1
d_gene: .
abundance: few
j_gene: TRBJ1-6
CDR3aa: CASSQEGRRNRHSPLHF
CDR3nt: TGCGCCAGCAGCCAAGAGGGGAGGAGGAATCGTCATTCACCCCTCCACTTT

v_gene: TRBV20-1
d_gene: .
abundance: .
j_gene: TRBJ2-1
CDR3aa: CSARVGVLSFF
CDR3nt: TGCAGTGCTAGAGTGGGCGTTTTGAGTTTCTTC

v_gene: TRBV5-1
d_gene: TRBD2
abundance: many
j_gene: TRBJ2-5
CDR3aa: CASSLGIGLAGLQETQYF
CDR3nt: TGCGCCAGCAGCTTGGGAATCGGGCTAGCGGGGCTCCAAGAGACCCAGTACTTC

v_gene: TRBV5-1
d_gene: .
abundance: many
j_gene: TRBJ2-3
CDR3aa: CASSLGQNGDTQYF
CDR3nt: TGCGCCAGCAGCTTGGGTCAAAACGGAGATACGCAGTATTTT

v_gene: TRBV5-1
d_gene: TRBD2
abundance: few
j_gene: TRBJ2-5
CDR3aa: CASSLGSSGEKLETQYF
CDR3nt: TGCGCCAGCAGCTTGGGGTCTAGCGGGGAGAAGCTGGAGACCCAGTACTTC

v_gene: TRBV3-1
d_gene: .
abundance: many
j_gene: TRBJ1-2
CDR3aa: CASSQDRRPWGYTF
CDR3nt: TGTGCCAGCAGCCAAGATCGACGGCCCTGGGGCTACACCTTC

v_gene: TRBV15
d_gene: TRBD1
abundance: few
j_gene: TRBJ1-6
CDR3aa: CATSLDRAEGSPLHF
CDR3nt: TGTGCCACCAGTTTGGACAGGGCGGAGGGTTCACCCCTCCACTTT

v_gene: TRBV7-2
d_gene: TRBD2
abundance: many
j_gene: TRBJ2-7
CDR3aa: CASSPNSGGPSYEQYF
CDR3nt: TGTGCCAGCAGTCCTAATAGCGGGGGCCCCTCCTACGAGCAGTACTTC

v_gene: TRBV2
d_gene: .
abundance: few
j_gene: TRBJ1-5
CDR3aa: CASRTVGQNKPQHF
CDR3nt: TGTGCCAGCAGGACTGTTGGACAGAATAAGCCCCAGCATTTT

v_gene: TRBV7-9
d_gene: .
abundance: .
j_gene: TRBJ1-3
CDR3aa: CASSSTTLSGNTIYF
CDR3nt: TGTGCCAGCAGCTCTACGACCCTCTCTGGAAACACCATATATTTT

v_gene: TRBV20-1
d_gene: TRBD1
abundance: few
j_gene: TRBJ1-4
CDR3aa: CSARIPGTGDEKLFF
CDR3nt: TGCAGTGCTAGAATACCCGGGACAGGGGATGAAAAACTGTTTTTT

v_gene: TRBV18
d_gene: .
abundance: .
j_gene: TRBJ2-7
CDR3aa: CASSPLGDGVGREQYF
CDR3nt: TGTGCCAGCTCACCACTTGGGGACGGCGTGGGAAGGGAGCAGTACTTC

v_gene: TRBV20-1
d_gene: .
abundance: few
j_gene: TRBJ2-3
CDR3aa: CSATNWAFGTDTQYF
CDR3nt: TGCAGTGCTACCAACTGGGCTTTTGGCACAGATACGCAGTATTTT

v_gene: TRBV15
d_gene: TRBD1
abundance: many
j_gene: TRBJ1-2
CDR3aa: CATSRDKSRDRYGYTF
CDR3nt: TGTGCCACCAGCAGAGATAAAAGCCGGGACAGATATGGCTACACCTTC

v_gene: TRBV29-1
d_gene: .
abundance: many
j_gene: TRBJ1-1
CDR3aa: CSVRRDSNTEAFF
CDR3nt: TGCAGCGTCCGCAGGGACTCTAACACTGAAGCTTTCTTT

v_gene: TRBV7-2
d_gene: .
abundance: .
j_gene: TRBJ1-6
CDR3aa: CASSLQGLSGSPLHF
CDR3nt: TGTGCCAGCAGCTTACAGGGCCTGAGTGGTTCACCCCTCCACTTT

v_gene: TRBV10-1
d_gene: .
abundance: .
j_gene: TRBJ1-5
CDR3aa: CACRGAGGPDQPQHF
CDR3nt: TGCGCCTGCCGGGGGGCCGGGGGGCCCGATCAGCCCCAGCATTTT

v_gene: TRBV7-2
d_gene: .
abundance: many
j_gene: TRBJ2-7
CDR3aa: CASRESGVTYEQYF
CDR3nt: TGTGCCAGCAGGGAATCGGGGGTAACCTACGAGCAGTACTTC

v_gene: TRBV15
d_gene: .
abundance: few
j_gene: TRBJ1-6
CDR3aa: CATSRGKSYNSPLHF
CDR3nt: TGTGCCACCAGCAGAGGAAAGAGTTATAATTCACCCCTCCACTTT

v_gene: TRBV21-1
d_gene: .
abundance: many
j_gene: TRBJ1-4
CDR3aa: CASSLGQPIATNEKLFF
CDR3nt: TGTGCCAGCAGCCTGGGACAGCCCATTGCAACTAATGAAAAACTGTTTTTT

v_gene: TRBV5-1
d_gene: .
abundance: few
j_gene: TRBJ1-1
CDR3aa: CASSQTGRATEAFF
CDR3nt: TGCGCCAGCAGCCAAACAGGGAGGGCTACTGAAGCTTTCTTT

v_gene: TRBV20-1
d_gene: TRBD2
abundance: .
j_gene: TRBJ2-3
CDR3aa: CSASLAGGTDTQYF
CDR3nt: TGCAGTGCTTCCCTAGCGGGGGGCACAGATACGCAGTATTTT

v_gene: TRBV11-2
d_gene: .
abundance: many
j_gene: TRBJ1-2
CDR3aa: CASSLAPYGYTF
CDR3nt: TGTGCCAGCAGCTTAGCACCCTATGGCTACACCTTC